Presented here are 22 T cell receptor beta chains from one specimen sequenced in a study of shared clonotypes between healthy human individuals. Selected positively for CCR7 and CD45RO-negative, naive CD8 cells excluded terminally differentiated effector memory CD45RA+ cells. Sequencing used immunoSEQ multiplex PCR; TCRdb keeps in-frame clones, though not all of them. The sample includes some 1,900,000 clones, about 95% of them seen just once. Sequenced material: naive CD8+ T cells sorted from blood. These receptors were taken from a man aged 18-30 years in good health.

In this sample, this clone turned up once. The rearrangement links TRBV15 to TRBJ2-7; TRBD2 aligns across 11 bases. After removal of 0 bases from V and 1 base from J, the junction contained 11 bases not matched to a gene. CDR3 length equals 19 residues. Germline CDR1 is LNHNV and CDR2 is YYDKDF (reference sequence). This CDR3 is CATSRDGIAGGPLSYEQYF. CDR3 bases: TGTGCCACCAGCAGAGATGGGATAGCGGGAGGGCCCTTGTCCTACGAGCAGTACTTC.

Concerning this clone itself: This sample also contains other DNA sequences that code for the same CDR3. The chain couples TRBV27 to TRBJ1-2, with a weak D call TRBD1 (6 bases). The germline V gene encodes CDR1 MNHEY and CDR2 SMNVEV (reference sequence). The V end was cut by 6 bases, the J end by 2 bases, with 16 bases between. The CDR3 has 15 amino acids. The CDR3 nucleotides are TGTGCCAGCAGCCCCACAGGAACAGGGAACTATGGCTACACCTTC. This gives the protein CASSPTGTGNYGYTF.

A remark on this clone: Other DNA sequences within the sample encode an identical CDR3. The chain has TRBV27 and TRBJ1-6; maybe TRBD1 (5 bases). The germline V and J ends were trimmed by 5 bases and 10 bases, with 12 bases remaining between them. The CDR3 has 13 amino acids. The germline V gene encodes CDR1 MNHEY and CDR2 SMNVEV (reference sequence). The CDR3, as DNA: TGTGCCAGCAGTCCCATCTCAGGGTCACCCCTCCACTTT. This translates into CASSPISGSPLHF.

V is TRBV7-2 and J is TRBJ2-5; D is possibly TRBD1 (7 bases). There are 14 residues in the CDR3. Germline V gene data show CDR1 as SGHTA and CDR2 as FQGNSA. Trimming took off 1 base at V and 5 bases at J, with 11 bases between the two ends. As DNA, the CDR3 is TGTGCCAGCAGCTTAGGCAGGGGGAGGGAGACCCAGTACTTC. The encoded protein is CASSLGRGRETQYF.

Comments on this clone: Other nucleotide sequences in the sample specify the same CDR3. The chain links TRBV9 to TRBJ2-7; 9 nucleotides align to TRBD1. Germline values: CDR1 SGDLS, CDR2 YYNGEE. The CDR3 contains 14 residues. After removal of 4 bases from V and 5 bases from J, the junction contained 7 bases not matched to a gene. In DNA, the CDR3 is TGTGCCAGCAGCCCGGGGGACAGGGTTCACGAGCAGTACTTC. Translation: CASSPGDRVHEQYF.

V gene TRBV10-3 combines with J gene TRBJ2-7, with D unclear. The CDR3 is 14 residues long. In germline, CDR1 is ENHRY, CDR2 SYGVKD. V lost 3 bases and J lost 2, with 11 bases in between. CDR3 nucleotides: TGTGCCATCAGTGACCATGGCAGCGCCTACGAGCAGTACTTC. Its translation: CAISDHGSAYEQYF.

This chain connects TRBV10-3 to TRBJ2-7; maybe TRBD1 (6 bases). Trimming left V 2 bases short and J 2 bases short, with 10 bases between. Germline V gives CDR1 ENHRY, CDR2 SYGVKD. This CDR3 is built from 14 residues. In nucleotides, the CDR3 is TGTGCCATCAGTGAGGGACAGAATACCTACGAGCAGTACTTC. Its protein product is CAISEGQNTYEQYF.

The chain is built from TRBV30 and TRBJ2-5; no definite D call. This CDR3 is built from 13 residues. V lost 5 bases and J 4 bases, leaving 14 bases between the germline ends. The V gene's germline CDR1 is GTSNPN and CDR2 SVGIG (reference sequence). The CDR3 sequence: CAWQGMLVETQYF. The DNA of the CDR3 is TGTGCCTGGCAAGGGATGCTCGTAGAGACCCAGTACTTC.

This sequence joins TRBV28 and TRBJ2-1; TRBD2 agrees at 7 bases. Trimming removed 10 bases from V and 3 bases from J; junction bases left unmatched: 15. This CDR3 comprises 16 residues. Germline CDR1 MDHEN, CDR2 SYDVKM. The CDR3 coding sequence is TGTGCCACCTCGGCTGGGGGGAGGGTGGGCTACAATGAGCAGTTCTTC. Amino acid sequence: CATSAGGRVGYNEQFF.

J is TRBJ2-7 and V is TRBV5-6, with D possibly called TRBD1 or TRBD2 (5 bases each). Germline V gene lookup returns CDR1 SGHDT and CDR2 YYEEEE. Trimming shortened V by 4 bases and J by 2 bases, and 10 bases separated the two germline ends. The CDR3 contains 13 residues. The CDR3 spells CASSQGTPYEQYF. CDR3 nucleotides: TGTGCCAGCAGCCAAGGGACCCCCTACGAGCAGTACTTC.

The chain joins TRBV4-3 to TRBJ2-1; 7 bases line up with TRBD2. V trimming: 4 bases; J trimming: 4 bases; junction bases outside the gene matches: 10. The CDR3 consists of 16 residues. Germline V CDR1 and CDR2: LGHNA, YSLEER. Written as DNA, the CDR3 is TGCGCCAGCAGCCCTAGGGAGCGGGGTGTATACAATGAGCAGTTCTTC. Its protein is CASSPRERGVYNEQFF.

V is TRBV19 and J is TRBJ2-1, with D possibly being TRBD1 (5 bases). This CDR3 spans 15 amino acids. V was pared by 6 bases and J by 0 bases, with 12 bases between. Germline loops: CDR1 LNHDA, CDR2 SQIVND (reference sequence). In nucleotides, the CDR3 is TGTGCCAGTAGCGCAGACAGTAGCTCCTACAATGAGCAGTTCTTC. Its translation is CASSADSSSYNEQFF.

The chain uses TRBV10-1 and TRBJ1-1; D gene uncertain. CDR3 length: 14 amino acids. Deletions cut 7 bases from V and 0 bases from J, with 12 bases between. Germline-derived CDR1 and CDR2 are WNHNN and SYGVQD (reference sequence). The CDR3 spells CASILRQLNTEAFF. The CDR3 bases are TGCGCCAGCATCCTGAGGCAGTTGAACACTGAAGCTTTCTTT.

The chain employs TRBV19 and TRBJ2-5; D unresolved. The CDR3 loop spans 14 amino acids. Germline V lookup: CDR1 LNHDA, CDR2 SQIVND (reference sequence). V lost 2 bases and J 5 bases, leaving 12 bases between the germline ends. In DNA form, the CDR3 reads TGTGCCAGTAGTATAAGTACAGAAGAGGAGACCCAGTACTTC. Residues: CASSISTEEETQYF.

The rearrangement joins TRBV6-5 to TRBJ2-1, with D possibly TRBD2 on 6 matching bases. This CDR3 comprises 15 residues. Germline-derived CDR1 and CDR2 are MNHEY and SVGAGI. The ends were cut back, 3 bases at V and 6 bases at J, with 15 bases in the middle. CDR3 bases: TGTGCCAGCAGTTATAGTGTACTAGCTGGCAATGAGCAGTTCTTC. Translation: CASSYSVLAGNEQFF.

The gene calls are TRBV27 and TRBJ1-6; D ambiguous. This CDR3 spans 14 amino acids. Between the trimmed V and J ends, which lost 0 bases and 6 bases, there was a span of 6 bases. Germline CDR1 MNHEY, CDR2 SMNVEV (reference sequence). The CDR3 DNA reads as TGTGCCAGCAGTTTATCCCAGACTAATTCACCCCTCCACTTT. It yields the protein CASSLSQTNSPLHF.

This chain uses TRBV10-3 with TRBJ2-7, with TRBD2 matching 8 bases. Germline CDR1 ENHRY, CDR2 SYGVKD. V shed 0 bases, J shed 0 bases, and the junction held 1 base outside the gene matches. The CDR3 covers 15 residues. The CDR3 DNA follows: TGTGCCATCAGTGAGTCCCGGGAGGGCTCCTACGAGCAGTACTTC. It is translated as CAISESREGSYEQYF.

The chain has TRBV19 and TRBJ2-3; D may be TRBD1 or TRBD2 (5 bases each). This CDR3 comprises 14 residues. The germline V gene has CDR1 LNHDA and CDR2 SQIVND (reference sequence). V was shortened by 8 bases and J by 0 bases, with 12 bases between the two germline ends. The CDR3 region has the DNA TGTGCCAGTCAGGTGGGGGTCAGCACAGATACGCAGTATTTT. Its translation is CASQVGVSTDTQYF.

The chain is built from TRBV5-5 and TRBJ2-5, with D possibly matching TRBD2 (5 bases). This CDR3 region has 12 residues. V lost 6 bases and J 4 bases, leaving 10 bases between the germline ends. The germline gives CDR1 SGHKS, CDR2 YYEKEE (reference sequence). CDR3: CASIHEGETQYF. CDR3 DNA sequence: TGTGCCAGCATTCATGAGGGAGAGACCCAGTACTTC.

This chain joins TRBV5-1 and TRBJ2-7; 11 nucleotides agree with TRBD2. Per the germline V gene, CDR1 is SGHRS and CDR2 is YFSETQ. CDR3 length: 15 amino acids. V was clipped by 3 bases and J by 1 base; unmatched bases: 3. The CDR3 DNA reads TGCGCCAGCAGCTGGGGACTAGCGGCGTCCTACGAGCAGTACTTC. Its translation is CASSWGLAASYEQYF.

In DNA, the CDR3 is TGTGCCATCAGTGAGTCCGGGGGGACCAATTACAATGAGCAGTTCTTC. Its translation is CAISESGGTNYNEQFF. V gene TRBV10-3 combines with J gene TRBJ2-1; the match to TRBD2 covers 7 bases. Per the germline V gene, CDR1 is ENHRY and CDR2 is SYGVKD. This CDR3 region has 16 residues. With V trimmed by 0 bases and J by 4 bases, 6 bases remained unmatched.

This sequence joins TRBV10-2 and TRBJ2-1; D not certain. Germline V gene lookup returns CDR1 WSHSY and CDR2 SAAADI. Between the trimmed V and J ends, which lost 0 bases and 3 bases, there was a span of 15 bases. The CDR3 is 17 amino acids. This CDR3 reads CASSESTRLDIYNEQFF. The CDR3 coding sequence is TGCGCCAGCAGTGAGTCGACGAGACTCGATATCTACAATGAGCAGTTCTTC.